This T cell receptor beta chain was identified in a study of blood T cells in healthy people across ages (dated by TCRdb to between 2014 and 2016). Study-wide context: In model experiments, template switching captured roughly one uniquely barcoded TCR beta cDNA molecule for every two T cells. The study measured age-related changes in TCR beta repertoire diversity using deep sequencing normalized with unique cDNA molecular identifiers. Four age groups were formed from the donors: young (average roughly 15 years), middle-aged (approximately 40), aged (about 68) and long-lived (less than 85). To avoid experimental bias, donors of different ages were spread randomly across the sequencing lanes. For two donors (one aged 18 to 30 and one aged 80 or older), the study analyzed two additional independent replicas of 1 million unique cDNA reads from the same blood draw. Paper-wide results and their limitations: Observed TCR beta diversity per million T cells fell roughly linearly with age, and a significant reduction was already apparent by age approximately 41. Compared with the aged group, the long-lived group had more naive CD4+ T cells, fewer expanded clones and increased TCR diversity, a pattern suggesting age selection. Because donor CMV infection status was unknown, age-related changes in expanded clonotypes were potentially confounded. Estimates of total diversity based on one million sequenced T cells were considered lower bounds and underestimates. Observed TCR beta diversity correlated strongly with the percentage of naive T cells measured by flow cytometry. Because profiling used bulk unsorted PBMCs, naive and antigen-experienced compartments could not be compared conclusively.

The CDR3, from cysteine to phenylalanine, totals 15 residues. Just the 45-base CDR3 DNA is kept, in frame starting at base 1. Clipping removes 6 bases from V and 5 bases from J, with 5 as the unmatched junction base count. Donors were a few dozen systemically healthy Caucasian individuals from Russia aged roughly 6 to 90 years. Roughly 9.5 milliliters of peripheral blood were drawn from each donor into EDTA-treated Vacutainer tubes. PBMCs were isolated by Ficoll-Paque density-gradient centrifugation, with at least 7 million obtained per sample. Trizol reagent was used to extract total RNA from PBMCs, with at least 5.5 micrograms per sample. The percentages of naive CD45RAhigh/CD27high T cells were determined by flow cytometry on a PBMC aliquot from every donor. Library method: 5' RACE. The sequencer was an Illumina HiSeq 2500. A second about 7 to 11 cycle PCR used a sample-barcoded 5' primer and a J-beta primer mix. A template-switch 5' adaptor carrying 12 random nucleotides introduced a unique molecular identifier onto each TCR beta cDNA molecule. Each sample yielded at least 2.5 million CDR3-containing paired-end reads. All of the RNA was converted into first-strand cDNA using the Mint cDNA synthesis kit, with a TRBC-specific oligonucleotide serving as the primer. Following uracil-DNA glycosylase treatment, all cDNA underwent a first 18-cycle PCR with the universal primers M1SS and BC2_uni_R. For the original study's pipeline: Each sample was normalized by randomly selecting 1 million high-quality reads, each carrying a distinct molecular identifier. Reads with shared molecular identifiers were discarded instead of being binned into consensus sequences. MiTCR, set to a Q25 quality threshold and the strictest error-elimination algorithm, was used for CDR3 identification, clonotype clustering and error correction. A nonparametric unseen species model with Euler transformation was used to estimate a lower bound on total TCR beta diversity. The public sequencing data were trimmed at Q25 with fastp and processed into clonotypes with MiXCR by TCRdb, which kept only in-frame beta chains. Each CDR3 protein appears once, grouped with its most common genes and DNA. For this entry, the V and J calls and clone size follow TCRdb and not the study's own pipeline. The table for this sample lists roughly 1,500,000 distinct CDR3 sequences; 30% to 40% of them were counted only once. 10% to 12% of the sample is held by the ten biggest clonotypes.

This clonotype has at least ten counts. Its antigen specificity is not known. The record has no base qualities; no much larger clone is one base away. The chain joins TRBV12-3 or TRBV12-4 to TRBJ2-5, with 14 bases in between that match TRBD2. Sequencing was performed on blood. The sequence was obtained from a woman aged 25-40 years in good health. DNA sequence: TGTGCCAGCAGCCCGGGACTAGCGGGGGTGGAGACCCAGTACTTC. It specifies CASSPGLAGVETQYF.